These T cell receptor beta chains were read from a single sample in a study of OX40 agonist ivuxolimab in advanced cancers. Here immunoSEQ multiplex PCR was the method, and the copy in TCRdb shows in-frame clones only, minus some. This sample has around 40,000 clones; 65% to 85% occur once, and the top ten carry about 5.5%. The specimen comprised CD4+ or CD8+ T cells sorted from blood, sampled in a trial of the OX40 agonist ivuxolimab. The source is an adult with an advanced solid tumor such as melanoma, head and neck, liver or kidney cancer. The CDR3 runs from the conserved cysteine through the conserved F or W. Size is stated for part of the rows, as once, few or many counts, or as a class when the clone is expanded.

CDR3aa: CASANPPNEQYF
v_gene: TRBV7-8
abundance: .
j_gene: TRBJ2-7

CDR3aa: CAWSRLSSSTDTQYF
v_gene: TRBV30
abundance: few
j_gene: TRBJ2-3

CDR3aa: CATSGQGLGEQFF
v_gene: TRBV15
abundance: .
j_gene: TRBJ2-1

CDR3aa: CASSPSRGNTEAFF
v_gene: TRBV9
abundance: .
j_gene: TRBJ1-1

CDR3aa: CASSKEGGTGGELFF
v_gene: TRBV21-1
abundance: few
j_gene: TRBJ2-2

CDR3aa: CASSVTTRNEQFF
v_gene: TRBV9
abundance: .
j_gene: TRBJ2-1

CDR3aa: CASRSRVEQYF
v_gene: TRBV11-2
abundance: .
j_gene: TRBJ2-7

CDR3aa: CASSPQATGDTQYF
v_gene: TRBV5-1
abundance: .
j_gene: TRBJ2-3

CDR3aa: CASSVGEGYGYTF
v_gene: TRBV9
abundance: .
j_gene: TRBJ1-2

CDR3aa: CASSSAWDFKNTEAFF
v_gene: TRBV19
abundance: .
j_gene: TRBJ1-1

CDR3aa: CSVARDTFGETQYF
v_gene: TRBV29-1
abundance: .
j_gene: TRBJ2-5

CDR3aa: CASSFGTAGNTIYF
v_gene: TRBV5-1
abundance: .
j_gene: TRBJ1-3

CDR3aa: CASSLGDGVGNQPQHF
v_gene: TRBV7-2
abundance: .
j_gene: TRBJ1-5

CDR3aa: CASSLSGRGGNEQFF
v_gene: TRBV6-6
abundance: .
j_gene: TRBJ2-1

CDR3aa: CASSRHGGEAGELFF
v_gene: TRBV28
abundance: .
j_gene: TRBJ2-2

CDR3aa: CASSLGRTYGYTF
v_gene: TRBV5-6
abundance: .
j_gene: TRBJ1-2

CDR3aa: CASSPPSANTGELFF
v_gene: TRBV18
abundance: .
j_gene: TRBJ2-2

CDR3aa: CASSRRSGGQETQYF
v_gene: TRBV5-4
abundance: .
j_gene: TRBJ2-5

CDR3aa: CASSLVGPGETQYF
v_gene: TRBV5-1
abundance: once
j_gene: TRBJ2-5

CDR3aa: CASSWEASGSGYIPNEQFF
v_gene: TRBV5-5
abundance: .
j_gene: TRBJ2-1

CDR3aa: CASSLPLILGQDTEAFF
v_gene: TRBV28
abundance: .
j_gene: TRBJ1-1

CDR3aa: CASSFPGGRTGELFF
v_gene: TRBV5-6
abundance: .
j_gene: TRBJ2-2

CDR3aa: CASSLGATNTGELFF
v_gene: TRBV5-1
abundance: .
j_gene: TRBJ2-2

CDR3aa: CASSFISSGESPLHF
v_gene: TRBV5-1
abundance: .
j_gene: TRBJ1-6

CDR3aa: CASSAEHYGYTF
v_gene: TRBV9
abundance: .
j_gene: TRBJ1-2

CDR3aa: CASSLTGTGGTYGYTF
v_gene: TRBV11-3
abundance: .
j_gene: TRBJ1-2

CDR3aa: CASSEKASEHF
v_gene: TRBV6-1
abundance: .
j_gene: TRBJ1-5

CDR3aa: CASSPLVNSGGHTQYF
v_gene: TRBV7-6
abundance: .
j_gene: TRBJ2-3

CDR3aa: CASSSGITTDTQYF
v_gene: TRBV5-4
abundance: .
j_gene: TRBJ2-3

CDR3aa: CASSAENFGAFF
v_gene: TRBV7-9
abundance: .
j_gene: TRBJ1-1

CDR3aa: CASSALYGSNTEAFF
v_gene: TRBV6-1
abundance: few
j_gene: TRBJ1-1

CDR3aa: CASSFVGLDTGELFF
v_gene: TRBV28
abundance: .
j_gene: TRBJ2-2

CDR3aa: CASLSFRTGRYTEAFF
v_gene: TRBV27
abundance: .
j_gene: TRBJ1-1

CDR3aa: CASSTPTDTQYF
v_gene: TRBV6-6
abundance: .
j_gene: TRBJ2-3

CDR3aa: CASSVSAGELFF
v_gene: TRBV19
abundance: .
j_gene: TRBJ2-2

CDR3aa: CASSVGLAETYEQYF
v_gene: TRBV6-1
abundance: .
j_gene: TRBJ2-7

CDR3aa: CASRGGSGGDEKLFF
v_gene: TRBV6-1
abundance: .
j_gene: TRBJ1-4

CDR3aa: CASRQDRGLNSPLHF
v_gene: TRBV25-1
abundance: .
j_gene: TRBJ1-6

CDR3aa: CASLRGHIGYNEQFF
v_gene: TRBV27
abundance: .
j_gene: TRBJ2-1

CDR3aa: CASSLSGAGLSTDTQYF
v_gene: TRBV7-3
abundance: .
j_gene: TRBJ2-3

CDR3aa: CASSLTGHQETQYF
v_gene: TRBV5-1
abundance: .
j_gene: TRBJ2-5

CDR3aa: CATSRDGNGYNYGYTF
v_gene: TRBV15
abundance: few
j_gene: TRBJ1-2

CDR3aa: CAWSGGWNQPQHF
v_gene: TRBV30
abundance: .
j_gene: TRBJ1-5